Below, one T cell receptor beta chain is given with its context. These data are taken from a study of CD8+ T cells in alopecia areata. Trimming shortened V by 1 base and J by 3 bases, and 6 bases separated the two germline ends. The germline CDR1 and CDR2 sequences are SQVTM and ANQGSEA. The CDR3 extends over 12 amino acids. Extracted RNA was reverse transcribed, and the resulting cDNA served as sequencing template. The repertoire was sequenced with immunoSEQ multiplex PCR; TCRdb's copy has only in-frame clones and lacks some. Of more than 100,000 clones in the sample, roughly 53% were seen once. The chain has TRBV29-1 and TRBJ1-1; D call uncertain. The TCR was taken from a human donor in good health. The sample taken for sequencing was CD4+ T cells sorted from blood. In DNA, the CDR3 is TGCAGCGTTGAAGGGATGCACACTGAAGCTTTCTTT. It encodes CSVEGMHTEAFF.